These 8 T cell receptor beta chains came from one sample sequenced in a study of HIV-infected patients and healthy controls. 450 to 600 ng RNA was reverse transcribed with alpha and beta constant-region primers. Using multiplexing indices, alpha and beta chain libraries were generated apart by chain-specific third strand synthesis. Via MiXCR, TCRdb re-called the 5' RACE reads, giving one row per CDR3 protein. The sample consists of thousands of distinct CDR3 sequences, approximately 9.1% of them appearing once. Roughly three months, about 14 weeks, into antiretroviral therapy, follow-up blood was collected. No cell fractionation was done, so the repertoire covers all unsorted peripheral blood T cells. The sequencing used blood, collected during antiretroviral therapy. The receptors here all came from an adult with HIV infection.

This clonotype was detected many times. J is TRBJ1-2 and V is TRBV2, with 8 bases that match TRBD1. The CDR3 contains 13 residues. Germline V CDR1 and CDR2: SNHLY, FYNNEI. J lost 6 bases, V lost 6 bases, and 6 bases had no gene match. DNA of the CDR3: TGTGCCAGCAGACTTCAGGGGGCTGATGGCTACACCTTC. Its protein is CASRLQGADGYTF. Variable domain in full (rest from reference TRBV2 and TRBJ1-2): EPEVTQTPSHQVTQMGQEVILRCVPISNHLYFYWYRQILGQKVEFLVSFYNNEISEKSEIFDDQFSVERPDGSNFTLKIRSTKLEDSAMYFCASRLQGADGYTFGSGTRLTVV.

The V gene is TRBV11-2, the J gene TRBJ2-3; no definite D call. Trimming pared 2 bases from V and 2 bases from J, leaving 8 bases between. The CDR3 runs to 14 residues. The germline gives CDR1 SGHAT, CDR2 FQNNGV. The CDR3 DNA reads TGTGCCAGCAGCTTACTCGGCAACACAGATACGCAGTATTTT. The encoded protein is CASSLLGNTDTQYF.

In its sample, this clonotype was seen many times. The V gene is TRBV28, the J gene TRBJ1-2; weak D call: TRBD1 (6 bases). In germline, CDR1 is MDHEN, CDR2 SYDVKM. V lost 5 bases and J lost 4, with 11 bases in between. This CDR3 is 13 amino acids long. DNA for the CDR3: TGTGCCAGCAGTCCCGGACAGCTCTATGGCTACACCTTC. Translating gives CASSPGQLYGYTF.

V is TRBV20-1 and J is TRBJ2-4; 9 nucleotides line up with TRBD1. The germline V gene has CDR1 DFQATT and CDR2 SNEGSKA (reference sequence). Trimming at V came to 6 bases and at J to 5 bases, leaving 5 bases not matched to a gene. The CDR3 sequence is 13 residues long. CDR3 sequence: CSAAGQGQNIQYF. The DNA of the CDR3 is TGCAGTGCAGCCGGACAGGGGCAAAACATTCAGTACTTC.

This clonotype was counted many times. The V call is TRBV29-1, the J call TRBJ2-7; TRBD2 matches at 13 bases. The CDR3 sequence is 14 residues long. The germline V gene has CDR1 SQVTM and CDR2 ANQGSEA. V shed 7 bases, J shed 3 bases, and the junction held 6 bases outside the gene matches. The CDR3 loop is CSASGTSGNYEQYF. CDR3 sequence (DNA): TGCAGCGCCAGCGGGACTAGCGGGAACTACGAGCAGTACTTC.

This clonotype was counted many times. The chain is built from TRBV25-1 and TRBJ2-3; perhaps TRBD2 as D (6 bases). Trimming removed 6 bases from V and 1 base from J, with 14 bases in between. The CDR3 sequence is 15 residues long. Germline V lookup: CDR1 MGHDK, CDR2 SYGVNS. The CDR3 coding sequence is TGTGCCAGCAGCCCGTGGGGCGGGGGCACAGATACGCAGTATTTT. It encodes CASSPWGGGTDTQYF.

The rearrangement links TRBV7-2 to TRBJ1-1, with 7 bases matching TRBD1. The trim removed 5 bases at V and 1 base at J, leaving 4 bases unmatched. The CDR3 contains 14 residues. The germline gives CDR1 SGHTA, CDR2 FQGNSA. The CDR3 coding sequence is TGTGCCAGCAGCCAAGGGACAGCGAACACTGAAGCTTTCTTT. Translation gives CASSQGTANTEAFF.

By proportion, this clonotype is medium-sized. The gene calls are TRBV28 and TRBJ1-1; D unresolved. In germline, CDR1 is MDHEN, CDR2 SYDVKM. Trimming removed 5 bases from V and 7 bases from J, with 8 bases in between. The CDR3 length is 11 residues. CDR3 DNA: TGTGCCAGCAGTACCCCCTATGAAGCTTTCTTT. This translates into CASSTPYEAFF.